This passage covers 8 T cell receptor beta chains from one sample sequenced in a study of HIV-infected patients and healthy controls. Each CDR3 protein is one row after TCRdb ran MiXCR on the 5' RACE reads. The profile shows 50,000 to 80,000 distinct CDR3 sequences, 15% to 20% of them singletons. Sequencing was carried out using CD4+ T cells from blood. All receptors derive from a human donor in good health.

In its sample, this clonotype was seen once. A clone one base away is much larger, so this may be a read error. The genes are TRBV14 and TRBJ1-1; the D is unclear. CDR1 and CDR2 (germline): SGHDN, FVKESK. The CDR3 extends over 13 amino acids. The germline V and J ends were trimmed by 2 bases and 1 base, with 5 bases remaining between them. The CDR3, as DNA: TGTGCCAGCAGCCAACAGGCGAACACTGAAGCTTTCTTT. Translation gives CASSQQANTEAFF.

The chain employs TRBV5-1 and TRBJ1-2, with 10 nucleotides matching TRBD1. The CDR3 has 16 residues. From germline, CDR1 is SGHRS and CDR2 YFSETQ. V trimming: 4 bases; J trimming: 4 bases; junction bases outside the gene matches: 10. Written as DNA, the CDR3 is TGCGCCAGCAGCAGGGACAGGGGAACTCTCTCCTATGGCTACACCTTC. It specifies CASSRDRGTLSYGYTF. Drawing the rest from reference TRBV5-1 and TRBJ1-2, the complete variable domain is KAGVTQTPRYLIKTRGQQVTLSCSPISGHRSVSWYQQTPGQGLQFLFEYFSETQRNKGNFPGRFSGRQFSNSRSEMNVSTLELGDSALYLCASSRDRGTLSYGYTFGSGTRLTVV.

The CDR3: CASSYTGLGQPQHF. The CDR3 region has the DNA TGTGCCAGCAGCTACACAGGGTTGGGTCAGCCCCAGCATTTT. The rearrangement joins TRBV12-3 or TRBV12-4 to TRBJ1-5, with D perhaps matching TRBD1 (6 bases). The length of the CDR3 is 14 residues. The ends were cut back, 6 bases at V and 6 bases at J, with 15 bases in the middle.

This clonotype was picked up many times. The chain couples TRBV7-2 to TRBJ2-5; D unclear. Germline CDR1 SGHTA, CDR2 FQGNSA. V was cut by 3 bases and J by 2 bases, with 7 bases left in between. The CDR3 runs to 13 residues. The CDR3 here is CASSFSVQETQYF. CDR3 in DNA: TGTGCCAGCAGCTTTTCAGTGCAAGAGACCCAGTACTTC.

Many counts were recorded for this clonotype. The CDR3 protein is CASSLVETTEKLFF. The CDR3 DNA reads as TGTGCCAGCAGCTTAGTTGAGACGACTGAAAAACTGTTTTTT. This chain connects TRBV7-8 to TRBJ1-4; D gene ambiguous. Per germline, CDR1 SGHVS and CDR2 FQNEAQ. This CDR3 comprises 14 residues. V shed 1 base and J shed 7 bases, with 10 bases lying between them. Variable domain in full (rest from reference TRBV7-8 and TRBJ1-4): GAGVSQSPRYKVAKRGQDVALRCDPISGHVSLFWYQQALGQGPEFLTYFQNEAQLDKSGLPSDRFFAERPEGSVSTLKIQRTQQEDSAVYLCASSLVETTEKLFFGSGTQLSVL.

This clonotype was observed many times. The CDR3: CATSRDQGTDTQYF. CDR3 sequence (DNA): TGTGCCACCAGCAGAGATCAGGGGACAGATACGCAGTATTTT. V and J are TRBV15 and TRBJ2-3, with D possibly TRBD1 on 6 matching bases. The length of the CDR3 is 14 residues. Germline V gene lookup returns CDR1 LNHNV and CDR2 YYDKDF (reference sequence). V lost 0 bases, J lost 3 bases, and 7 bases lay in between.

The chain carries TRBV7-2 and TRBJ2-5; D unclear. This CDR3 is built from 13 residues. Trimming removed 2 bases from V and 0 bases from J, with 4 bases in between. CDR1 is SGHTA and CDR2 is FQGNSA in the germline V gene. DNA for the CDR3: TGTGCCAGCAGCTTAACCTACCAAGAGACCCAGTACTTC. This codes for CASSLTYQETQYF.

This rearrangement joins TRBV7-8 to TRBJ1-2; 7 bases agree with TRBD1. The V and J ends lost 3 bases and 8 bases, in that order; junction bases with no gene match: 9. The CDR3 extends over 14 amino acids. Per germline, CDR1 SGHVS and CDR2 FQNEAQ. In DNA form, the CDR3 reads TGTGCCAGCAGCTTCCGACAGGGAATCTTCGGCTACACCTTC. This codes for CASSFRQGIFGYTF. Full variable domain (missing parts from reference TRBV7-8 and TRBJ1-2): GAGVSQSPRYKVAKRGQDVALRCDPISGHVSLFWYQQALGQGPEFLTYFQNEAQLDKSGLPSDRFFAERPEGSVSTLKIQRTQQEDSAVYLCASSFRQGIFGYTFGSGTRLTVV.